These T cell receptor beta chains were read from a single sample in a study of PD-1 blockade in classical Hodgkin lymphoma. Measured with immunoSEQ multiplex PCR; TCRdb has only the in-frame clones, and not every one. The sample has some 20,000 clones; more than 70% are singletons. This specimen consisted of peripheral blood mononuclear cells (PBMCs), obtained before the fourth cycle of nivolumab. These receptors all stem from a human donor with classical Hodgkin lymphoma. CDR3s include the opening cysteine and the closing phenylalanine or tryptophan. The D gene is left open where the match is weak. A clone size is listed for some rows: how often the clone was seen (once, few, many), or a class if it is expanded.

d_call	cdr3_length	v_call	clone_size	j_call	cdr3_nt	cdr3_aa
NA	13	TRBV9	NA	TRBJ1-6	TGTGCCAGCAGCAGACAGGAGAATTCACCCCTCCACTTT	CASSRQENSPLHF
NA	15	TRBV10-1	NA	TRBJ2-1	TGCGCCAGCAGTGCCTCCGGAGTATTGTACAATGAGCAGTTCTTC	CASSASGVLYNEQFF
NA	15	TRBV2	NA	TRBJ2-2	TGTGCCAGCAGGGGAAACAGGGGAGGGGCCGGGGAGCTGTTTTTT	CASRGNRGGAGELFF
TRBD1	15	TRBV5-1	NA	TRBJ2-1	TGCGCCAGCAGCTTGGGTCTCAGGGGGCGAGGTGAGCAGTTCTTC	CASSLGLRGRGEQFF
TRBD2	16	TRBV25-1	NA	TRBJ2-7	TGTGCCAGCAGTGAATCCCGACTAGCGGGATGGAACGAGCAGTACTTC	CASSESRLAGWNEQYF
NA	14	TRBV14	NA	TRBJ2-7	TGTGCCAGCTCCCGCGTAGGGGGTAGGGACGAGCAGTACTTC	CASSRVGGRDEQYF
NA	14	TRBV7-2	NA	TRBJ1-3	TGTGCCAGCAGCTTAGCATCCGATGGAAACACCATATATTTT	CASSLASDGNTIYF
TRBD2	15	TRBV5-4	few	TRBJ2-5	TGTGCCAGCAGCTTGGGGGGAGGGGCGGGAGAGACCCAGTACTTC	CASSLGGGAGETQYF
NA	15	TRBV6-1	NA	TRBJ1-1	TGTGCCAGCAGTGAAGCGGCGGGCGGGAAGACTGAAGCTTTCTTT	CASSEAAGGKTEAFF
NA	16	TRBV9	NA	TRBJ1-1	TGTGCCAGCAGCGTAGGACTAGGGCAGGGGTTGACTGAAGCTTTCTTT	CASSVGLGQGLTEAFF
TRBD1	13	TRBV10-2	NA	TRBJ2-2	TGCGCCAGTTTACAGGGGGGCAGCGGGGAGCTGTTTTTT	CASLQGGSGELFF
NA	13	TRBV7-2	NA	TRBJ1-1	TGTGCCAGCAGCCTGGGTAGGGTTCCTGAAGCTTTCTTT	CASSLGRVPEAFF
NA	17	TRBV11-2	NA	TRBJ2-1	TGTGCCAGCAGCTTAGGGGCAGGAAAGAGCTCCTACAATGAGCAGTTCTTC	CASSLGAGKSSYNEQFF
NA	15	TRBV10-3	NA	TRBJ1-5	TGTGCCATCAGCCCGGGACACCTGAGCAATCAGCCCCAGCATTTT	CAISPGHLSNQPQHF
NA	11	TRBV2	NA	TRBJ1-5	TGTGCCAGCAGTGCGACAGGTGCCCAGCATTTT	CASSATGAQHF
NA	15	TRBV7-9	once	TRBJ2-7	TGTGCCAGCAGCCTTCATAAAGGACAGAGCTACGAGCAGTACTTC	CASSLHKGQSYEQYF
NA	11	TRBV29-1	NA	TRBJ2-3	TGCAGCGTCGCGGAAACAGATACGCAGTATTTT	CSVAETDTQYF
TRBD1	15	TRBV9	NA	TRBJ2-1	TGTGCCAGCAGCCCGAGGACAGGTCCGCACAATGAGCAGTTCTTC	CASSPRTGPHNEQFF
TRBD1	16	TRBV7-9	NA	TRBJ1-6	TGTGCCAGCAGCCCCCAGACAGGGTTTTGGAATTCACCCCTCCACTTT	CASSPQTGFWNSPLHF
NA	15	TRBV7-9	NA	TRBJ2-6	TGTGCCAGCAGCTCCGGGGGACCTGGGGCCAACGTCCTGACTTTC	CASSSGGPGANVLTF
NA	14	TRBV9	NA	TRBJ2-2	TGTGCCAGCAGCGTAGAGAGTGGCACCGGGGAGCTGTTTTTT	CASSVESGTGELFF
NA	16	TRBV30	NA	TRBJ1-6	TGTGCCTGGTCCCGCGAAGGGAGGTATTTGGGTTCACCCCTCCACTTT	CAWSREGRYLGSPLHF
NA	14	TRBV19	NA	TRBJ1-1	TGTGCCAGTAGCTCGTCCATCATTACGACTGAAGCTTTCTTT	CASSSSIITTEAFF
NA	16	TRBV10-1	NA	TRBJ2-7	TGCGCCAGCAGTGATCAGCGAAGGACACCTACCTACGAGCAGTACTTC	CASSDQRRTPTYEQYF